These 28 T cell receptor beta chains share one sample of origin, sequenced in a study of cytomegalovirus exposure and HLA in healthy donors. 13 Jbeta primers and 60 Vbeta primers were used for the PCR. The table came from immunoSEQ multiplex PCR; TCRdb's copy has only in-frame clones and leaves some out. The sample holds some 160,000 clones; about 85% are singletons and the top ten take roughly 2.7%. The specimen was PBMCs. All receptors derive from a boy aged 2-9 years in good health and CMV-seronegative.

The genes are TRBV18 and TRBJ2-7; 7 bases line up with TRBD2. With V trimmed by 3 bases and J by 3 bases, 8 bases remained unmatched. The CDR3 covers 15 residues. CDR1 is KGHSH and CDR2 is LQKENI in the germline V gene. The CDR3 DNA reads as TGTGCCAGCTCACCCTTGGCGGGAGCGAACTACGAGCAGTACTTC. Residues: CASSPLAGANYEQYF.

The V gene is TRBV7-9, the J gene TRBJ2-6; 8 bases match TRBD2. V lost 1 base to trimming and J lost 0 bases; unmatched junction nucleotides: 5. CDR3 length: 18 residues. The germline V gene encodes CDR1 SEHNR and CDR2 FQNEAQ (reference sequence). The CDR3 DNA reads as TGTGCCAGCAGCTTAGAATTAGCGGGGACCTCTGGGGCCAACGTCCTGACTTTC. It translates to CASSLELAGTSGANVLTF.

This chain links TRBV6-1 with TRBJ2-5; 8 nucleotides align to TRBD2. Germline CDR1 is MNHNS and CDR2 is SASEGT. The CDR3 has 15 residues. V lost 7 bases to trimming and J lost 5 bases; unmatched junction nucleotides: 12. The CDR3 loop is CASKQGLGYGETQYF. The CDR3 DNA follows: TGTGCCAGCAAACAGGGACTAGGTTATGGTGAGACCCAGTACTTC.

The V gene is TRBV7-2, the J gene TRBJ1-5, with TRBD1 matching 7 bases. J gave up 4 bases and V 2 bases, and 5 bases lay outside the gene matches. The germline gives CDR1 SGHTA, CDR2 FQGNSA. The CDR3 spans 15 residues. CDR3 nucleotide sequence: TGTGCCAGCAGCTTAAGGTCAGGGGGTAATCAGCCCCAGCATTTT. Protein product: CASSLRSGGNQPQHF.

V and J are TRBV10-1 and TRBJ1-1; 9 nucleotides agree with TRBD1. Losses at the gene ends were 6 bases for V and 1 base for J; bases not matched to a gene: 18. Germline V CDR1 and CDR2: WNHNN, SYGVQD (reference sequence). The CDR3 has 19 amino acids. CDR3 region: CASRIRHFRTGAENTEAFF. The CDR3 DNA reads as TGCGCCAGCAGGATCCGTCACTTTCGGACAGGGGCAGAGAACACTGAAGCTTTCTTT.

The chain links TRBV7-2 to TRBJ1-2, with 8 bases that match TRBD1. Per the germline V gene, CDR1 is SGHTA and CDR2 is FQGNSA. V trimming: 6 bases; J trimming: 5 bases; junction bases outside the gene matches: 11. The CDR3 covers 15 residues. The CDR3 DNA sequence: TGTGCCAGCAGTGAGGGGGGGGACAGGTCTTATGGCTACACCTTC. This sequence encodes CASSEGGDRSYGYTF.

The CDR3, as DNA: TGTGCCAGCTCCGAACCGAAGGGACAGACAACCTACGAGCAGTACTTC. Translating gives CASSEPKGQTTYEQYF. The rearrangement joins TRBV6-6 to TRBJ2-7; TRBD1 aligns across 7 bases. The length of the CDR3 is 16 residues. Trimming removed 8 bases from V and 2 bases from J; junction bases left unmatched: 15. Per germline, CDR1 MNHNY and CDR2 SVGAGI (reference sequence).

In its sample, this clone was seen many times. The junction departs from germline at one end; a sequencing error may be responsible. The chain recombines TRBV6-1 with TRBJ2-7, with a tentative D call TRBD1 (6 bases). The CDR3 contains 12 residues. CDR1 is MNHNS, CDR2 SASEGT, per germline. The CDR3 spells CAGRGGQGEQYF. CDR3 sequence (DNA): TGTGCCGGCAGGGGCGGGCAGGGGGAGCAGTACTTC.

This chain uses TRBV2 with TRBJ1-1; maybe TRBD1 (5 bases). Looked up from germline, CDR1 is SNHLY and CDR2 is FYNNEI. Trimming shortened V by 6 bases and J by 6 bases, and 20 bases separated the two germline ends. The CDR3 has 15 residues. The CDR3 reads CASSTLGGSPAEAFF. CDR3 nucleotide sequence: TGTGCCAGCAGCACCTTGGGGGGGTCTCCGGCTGAAGCTTTCTTT.

The CDR3: CASSMSGWGTSVTDTQYF. For the CDR3, the DNA is TGTGCCAGTAGTATGTCAGGCTGGGGGACTAGCGTCACAGATACGCAGTATTTT. The chain couples TRBV19 to TRBJ2-3; TRBD2 aligns across 10 bases. The CDR3 covers 18 residues. The J segment lost 2 bases and the V segment lost 3 bases, leaving 11 bases of the junction unmatched. Germline V gene lookup returns CDR1 LNHDA and CDR2 SQIVND (reference sequence).

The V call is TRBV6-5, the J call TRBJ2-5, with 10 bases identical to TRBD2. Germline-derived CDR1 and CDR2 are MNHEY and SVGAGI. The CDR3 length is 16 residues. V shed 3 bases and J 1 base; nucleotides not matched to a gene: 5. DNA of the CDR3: TGTGCCAGCAGTTATGGGCTAGCGGGGGCCCAAGAGACCCAGTACTTC. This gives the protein CASSYGLAGAQETQYF.

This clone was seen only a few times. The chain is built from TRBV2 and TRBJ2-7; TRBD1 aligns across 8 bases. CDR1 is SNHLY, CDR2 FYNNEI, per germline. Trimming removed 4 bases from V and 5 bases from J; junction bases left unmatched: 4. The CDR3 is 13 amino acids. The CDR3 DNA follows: TGTGCCAGCAGTGTCAGGGGGCAGCACGAGCAGTACTTC. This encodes CASSVRGQHEQYF.

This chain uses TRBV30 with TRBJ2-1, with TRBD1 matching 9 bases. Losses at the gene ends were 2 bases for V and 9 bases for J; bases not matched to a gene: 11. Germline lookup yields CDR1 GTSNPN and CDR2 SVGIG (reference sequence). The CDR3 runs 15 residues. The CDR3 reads CAWSQQGAAGSEQFF. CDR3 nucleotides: TGTGCCTGGAGTCAACAGGGGGCCGCCGGTAGTGAGCAGTTCTTC. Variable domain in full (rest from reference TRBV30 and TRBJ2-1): SQTIHQWPATLVQPVGSPLSLECTVEGTSNPNLYWYRQAAGRGLQLLFYSVGIGQISSEVPQNLSASRPQDRQFILSSKKLLLSDSGFYLCAWSQQGAAGSEQFFGPGTRLTVL.

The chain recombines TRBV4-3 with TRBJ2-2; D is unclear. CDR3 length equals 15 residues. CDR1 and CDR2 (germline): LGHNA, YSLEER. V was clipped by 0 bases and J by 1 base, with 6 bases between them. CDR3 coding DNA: TGCGCCAGCAGCCAAGATGACTTGAACACCGGGGAGCTGTTTTTT. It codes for CASSQDDLNTGELFF.

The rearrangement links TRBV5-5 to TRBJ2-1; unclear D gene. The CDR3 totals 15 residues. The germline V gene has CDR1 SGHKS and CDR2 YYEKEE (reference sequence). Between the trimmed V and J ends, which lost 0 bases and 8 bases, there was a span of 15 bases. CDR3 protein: CASSLASNLLDEQFF. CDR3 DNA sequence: TGTGCCAGCAGCTTGGCCAGTAATTTGTTGGATGAGCAGTTCTTC.

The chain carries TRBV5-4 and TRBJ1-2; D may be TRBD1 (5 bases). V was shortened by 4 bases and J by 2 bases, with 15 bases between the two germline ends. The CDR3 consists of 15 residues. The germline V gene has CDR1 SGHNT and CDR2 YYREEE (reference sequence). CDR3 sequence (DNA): TGTGCCAGCAGCACCTTCTCAGGGCCCAACTATGGCTACACCTTC. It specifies CASSTFSGPNYGYTF.

The CDR3 here is CASSQQIPSTGQGSYEQYF. The CDR3 DNA reads TGTGCCAGCAGCCAACAAATCCCCTCGACGGGACAGGGGTCCTACGAGCAGTACTTC. The chain couples TRBV7-9 to TRBJ2-7; 10 positions match TRBD1. V was pared by 5 bases and J by 1 base, with 17 bases of the junction left unmatched. The CDR3 runs to 19 residues. The V gene's germline CDR1 is SEHNR and CDR2 FQNEAQ (reference sequence).

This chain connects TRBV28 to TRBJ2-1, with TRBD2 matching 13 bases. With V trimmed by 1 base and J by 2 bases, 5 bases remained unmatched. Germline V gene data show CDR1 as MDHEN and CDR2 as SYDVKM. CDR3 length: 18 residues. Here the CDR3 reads CASSLSRTSGSPYNEQFF. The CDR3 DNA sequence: TGTGCCAGCAGTTTATCGAGGACTAGCGGGAGCCCCTACAATGAGCAGTTCTTC.

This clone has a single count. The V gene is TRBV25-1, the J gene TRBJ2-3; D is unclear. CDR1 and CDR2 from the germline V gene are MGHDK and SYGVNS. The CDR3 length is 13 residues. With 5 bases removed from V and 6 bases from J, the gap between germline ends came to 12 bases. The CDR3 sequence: CASSLLGLDTQYF. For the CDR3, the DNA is TGTGCCAGCAGTTTGTTGGGCTTGGATACGCAGTATTTT.

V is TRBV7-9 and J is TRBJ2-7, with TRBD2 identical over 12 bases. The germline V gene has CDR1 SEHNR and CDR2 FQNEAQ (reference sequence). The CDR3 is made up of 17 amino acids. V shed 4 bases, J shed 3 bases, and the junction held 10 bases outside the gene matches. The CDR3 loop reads CASSSGTSGLPFYEQYF. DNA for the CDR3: TGTGCCAGCAGCTCTGGGACTAGCGGGCTCCCCTTCTACGAGCAGTACTTC.

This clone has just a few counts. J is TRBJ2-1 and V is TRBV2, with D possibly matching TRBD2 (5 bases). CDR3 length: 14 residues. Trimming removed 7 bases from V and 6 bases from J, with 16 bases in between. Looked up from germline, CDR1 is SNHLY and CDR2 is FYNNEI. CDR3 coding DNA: TGTGCCAGCATACTGCACAGCGGAGGCAATGAGCAGTTCTTC. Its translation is CASILHSGGNEQFF. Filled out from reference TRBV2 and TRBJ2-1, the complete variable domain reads EPEVTQTPSHQVTQMGQEVILRCVPISNHLYFYWYRQILGQKVEFLVSFYNNEISEKSEIFDDQFSVERPDGSNFTLKIRSTKLEDSAMYFCASILHSGGNEQFFGPGTRLTVL.

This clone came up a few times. CDR3 protein: CASRGDSSNSPLHF. CDR3 nucleotide sequence: TGTGCCAGCAGAGGGGACAGTTCTAATTCACCCCTCCACTTT. The chain employs TRBV2 and TRBJ1-6; the match to TRBD1 covers 7 bases. The V gene end was trimmed by 6 bases and the J gene end by 6 bases; junction bases not matched to a gene: 5. The germline gives CDR1 SNHLY, CDR2 FYNNEI. The CDR3 loop spans 14 amino acids.

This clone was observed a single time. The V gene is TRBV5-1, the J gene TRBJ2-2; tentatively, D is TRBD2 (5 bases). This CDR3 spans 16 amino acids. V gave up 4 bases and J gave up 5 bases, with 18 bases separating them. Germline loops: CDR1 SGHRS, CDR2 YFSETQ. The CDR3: CASSPRRPGSTGELFF. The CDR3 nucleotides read TGCGCCAGCAGCCCCCGACGTCCGGGGTCGACCGGGGAGCTGTTTTTT.

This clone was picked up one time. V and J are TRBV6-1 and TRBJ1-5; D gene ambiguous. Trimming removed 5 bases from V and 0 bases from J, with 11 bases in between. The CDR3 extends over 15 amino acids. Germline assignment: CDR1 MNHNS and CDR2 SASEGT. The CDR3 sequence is CASSRTGNSNQPQHF. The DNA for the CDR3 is TGTGCCAGCAGTCGGACGGGGAATAGCAATCAGCCCCAGCATTTT.

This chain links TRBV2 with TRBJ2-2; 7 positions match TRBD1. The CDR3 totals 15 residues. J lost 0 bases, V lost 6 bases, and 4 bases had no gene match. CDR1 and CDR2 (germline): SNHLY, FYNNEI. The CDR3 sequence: CASSEQGPNTGELFF. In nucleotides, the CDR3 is TGTGCCAGCAGCGAACAGGGGCCGAACACCGGGGAGCTGTTTTTT.

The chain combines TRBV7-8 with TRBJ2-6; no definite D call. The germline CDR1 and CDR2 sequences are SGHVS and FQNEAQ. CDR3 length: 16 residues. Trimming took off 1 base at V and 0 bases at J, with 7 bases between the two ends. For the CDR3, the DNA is TGTGCCAGCAGCTTAGGGCTCGACTCTGGGGCCAACGTCCTGACTTTC. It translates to CASSLGLDSGANVLTF.

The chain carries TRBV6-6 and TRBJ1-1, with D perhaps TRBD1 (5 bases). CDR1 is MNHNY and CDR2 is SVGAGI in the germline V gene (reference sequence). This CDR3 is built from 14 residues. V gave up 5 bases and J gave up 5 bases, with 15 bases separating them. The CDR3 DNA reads TGTGCCAGCAGTCCAAGATCCGGGGGGACTGAAGCTTTCTTT. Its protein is CASSPRSGGTEAFF.

Here the CDR3 DNA reads TGTGCCAGCAGCCAAGTTACGGGACTCTCTCCGGGGCAGTATTTT. Amino acids: CASSQVTGLSPGQYF. The V gene is TRBV4-2, the J gene TRBJ2-3; tentative D call: TRBD2 (6 bases). This CDR3 contains 15 residues. The V gene's germline CDR1 is LGHNA and CDR2 YNFKEQ. V lost 1 base and J 11 bases, leaving 19 bases between the germline ends.